One and the same sample provided the 25 T cell receptor beta chains below, sequenced in a study of OX40 agonist ivuxolimab in advanced cancers. Library preparation was by the immunoSEQ multiplex PCR assay. TCRdb holds this immuneACCESS table with in-frame rearrangements only. Some clones are missing; in checked studies, unresolved V genes explain under half, and the rest has no known cause. For this sample there are 35,000 to 40,000 clones; about nine tenths appear just once. The ten largest clones take up approximately 45% of the sample. The specimen comprised CD4+ or CD8+ T cells sorted from blood, sampled in a trial of the OX40 agonist ivuxolimab. The receptors stem from an adult with an advanced solid tumor such as melanoma, head and neck, liver or kidney cancer.

The chain carries TRBV5-1 and TRBJ2-3; D is undetermined. The V end lost 0 bases, the J end lost 3 bases, and 8 bases lay between the germline ends. CDR3 length: 14 amino acids. CDR1 and CDR2 (germline): SGHRS, YFSETQ. CDR3: CASSLASPTDTQYF. In DNA form, the CDR3 reads TGCGCCAGCAGCTTGGCATCCCCGACAGATACGCAGTATTTT.

This clone was counted once. The V gene is TRBV9, the J gene TRBJ2-3; 7 bases map to TRBD1. The CDR3 totals 15 residues. Per the germline V gene, CDR1 is SGDLS and CDR2 is YYNGEE. V lost 3 bases, J lost 1 base, and 5 bases stayed unmatched. The CDR3 reads CASSAGTGGTDTQYF. The CDR3 region has the DNA TGTGCCAGCAGCGCCGGAACAGGGGGCACAGATACGCAGTATTTT. Full variable domain (outside the CDR3, taken from reference TRBV9 and TRBJ2-3): DSGVTQTPKHLITATGQRVTLRCSPRSGDLSVYWYQQSLDQGLQFLIQYYNGEERAKGNILERFSAQQFPDLHSELNLSSLELGDSALYFCASSAGTGGTDTQYFGPGTRLTVL.

The rearrangement uses TRBV7-2 and TRBJ2-1, with D perhaps being TRBD1 or TRBD2 (5 bases each). The germline V gene encodes CDR1 SGHTA and CDR2 FQGNSA. This CDR3 is 15 amino acids long. The V gene lost 3 bases and the J gene lost 0 bases, with 9 bases spanning the gap. The CDR3 loop reads CASSFAGSSYNEQFF. CDR3 bases: TGTGCCAGCAGCTTTGCAGGGAGCTCCTACAATGAGCAGTTCTTC.

The chain links TRBV9 to TRBJ2-7; D gene unclear. CDR3 size: 12 residues. Germline CDR1 is SGDLS and CDR2 is YYNGEE. Trimming took off 2 bases at V and 4 bases at J, with 7 bases between the two ends. The chain's CDR3 is CASSVDEYEQYF. The CDR3 DNA reads TGTGCCAGCAGCGTTGACGAATACGAGCAGTACTTC. The entire variable domain, with the rest obtained from reference TRBV9 and TRBJ2-7, is as follows: DSGVTQTPKHLITATGQRVTLRCSPRSGDLSVYWYQQSLDQGLQFLIQYYNGEERAKGNILERFSAQQFPDLHSELNLSSLELGDSALYFCASSVDEYEQYFGPGTRLTVT.

This chain joins TRBV6-5 and TRBJ2-7, with 7 bases fitting TRBD1. CDR1 is MNHEY and CDR2 is SVGAGI in the germline V gene. V lost 5 bases and J lost 3; bases outside the gene matches: 4. This CDR3 contains 13 residues. The CDR3 is CASSPDRVYEQYF. In nucleotides, the CDR3 is TGTGCCAGCAGTCCCGACAGGGTCTACGAGCAGTACTTC.

The rearrangement joins TRBV5-1 to TRBJ2-7; D gene ambiguous. The CDR3 is 14 amino acids. Germline V lookup: CDR1 SGHRS, CDR2 YFSETQ. V was cut by 4 bases and J by 6 bases, with 17 bases left in between. CDR3: CASSPEIPDGEQYF. The CDR3 nucleotides read TGCGCCAGCAGCCCCGAGATACCAGACGGCGAGCAGTACTTC.

This rearrangement joins TRBV27 to TRBJ2-1, with 9 bases that match TRBD1. CDR3 length: 15 amino acids. Germline trimming cut 7 bases from V and 1 base from J; bases unmatched to any gene: 5. Germline lookup yields CDR1 MNHEY and CDR2 SMNVEV (reference sequence). The CDR3 DNA reads as TGTGCCAGCAACTCCGGGACAGGGTCCTACAATGAGCAGTTCTTC. Its protein is CASNSGTGSYNEQFF.

The chain carries TRBV9 and TRBJ1-1, with 7 bases matching TRBD1. The V and J ends lost 3 bases and 5 bases, in that order; junction bases with no gene match: 4. From germline, CDR1 is SGDLS and CDR2 YYNGEE. This CDR3 spans 13 amino acids. The CDR3 bases are TGTGCCAGCAGCGCGCAGGGGGAAACTGAAGCTTTCTTT. This gives the protein CASSAQGETEAFF.

With respect to this clone: A read error may produce the germline difference seen at one junction end. The V call is TRBV29-1, the J call TRBJ2-5; a possible D gene is TRBD1 (6 bases). This CDR3 comprises 17 residues. Per the germline V gene, CDR1 is SQVTM and CDR2 is ANQGSEA. The chain's CDR3 is CSVEGGIEGPNQETQYF. The CDR3 DNA reads TGCAGCGTAGAAGGGGGAATTGAGGGGCCCAATCAAGAGACCCAGTACTTC.

The chain couples TRBV7-6 to TRBJ2-7; 8 bases agree with TRBD2. V dropped 4 bases and J dropped 3; count of bases not matched to a gene: 14. This CDR3 is built from 17 residues. Germline assignment: CDR1 SGHVS and CDR2 FNYEAQ. This CDR3 reads CASSYSDSTSGLYEQYF. The CDR3 DNA follows: TGTGCCAGCAGCTACAGTGACAGCACTAGCGGCCTCTACGAGCAGTACTTC.

This clone was detected once. The rearrangement uses TRBV4-1 and TRBJ1-6; TRBD1 agrees at 8 bases. The V gene end was trimmed by 4 bases and the J gene end by 10 bases; junction bases not matched to a gene: 9. The germline CDR1 and CDR2 sequences are MGHRA and YSYEKL. CDR3 length equals 15 residues. This CDR3 reads CASSLSQGALSPLHF. Written as DNA, the CDR3 is TGCGCCAGCAGCCTATCCCAGGGGGCTTTATCACCCCTCCACTTT.

The chain joins TRBV9 to TRBJ1-2; possible D gene TRBD1, 6 bases. The CDR3 covers 15 residues. CDR1 is SGDLS, CDR2 YYNGEE, per germline. V was pared by 0 bases and J by 3 bases, with 12 bases between. In DNA, the CDR3 is TGTGCCAGCAGCGTAGATACAGGGAAGGACTATGGCTACACCTTC. The encoded protein is CASSVDTGKDYGYTF.

The V gene is TRBV4-2, the J gene TRBJ1-2, with 7 bases fitting TRBD1. Germline V gene data show CDR1 as LGHNA and CDR2 as YNFKEQ. V gave up 2 bases and J gave up 1 base; unmatched junction bases: 4. This CDR3 spans 15 amino acids. The CDR3 nucleotides read TGTGCCAGCAGCCAACCGACAGGGCTTAACTATGGCTACACCTTC. Amino acid sequence: CASSQPTGLNYGYTF.

Only a few counts were recorded for this clone. V gene TRBV2 combines with J gene TRBJ1-2, with D unclear. V was cut by 6 bases and J by 8 bases, with 1 base left in between. Germline loops: CDR1 SNHLY, CDR2 FYNNEI. The CDR3 spans 8 residues. CDR3 loop: CASRGYTF. DNA of the CDR3: TGTGCCAGCAGGGGCTACACCTTC.

The rearrangement joins TRBV7-8 to TRBJ2-4; D possibly corresponds to TRBD2 (5 bases). The CDR3 has 15 residues. The germline V and J ends were trimmed by 5 bases and 1 base, with 12 bases remaining between them. CDR1 SGHVS and CDR2 FQNEAQ come from the germline V gene. The DNA for the CDR3 is TGTGCCAGCAGCGAGCGGCAGGACGCCAAAAACATTCAGTACTTC. This encodes CASSERQDAKNIQYF.

The rearrangement uses TRBV9 and TRBJ2-2; D is uncertain. Looked up from germline, CDR1 is SGDLS and CDR2 is YYNGEE. V shed 4 bases and J shed 6 bases, with 10 bases lying between them. The length of the CDR3 is 13 residues. The CDR3 sequence: CASSTFDPGELFF. DNA for the CDR3: TGTGCCAGCAGCACTTTTGACCCCGGGGAGCTGTTTTTT.

The chain has TRBV7-8 and TRBJ2-3; perhaps TRBD2 as D (6 bases). The germline gives CDR1 SGHVS, CDR2 FQNEAQ. Trimming removed 7 bases at V and 1 base at J, with 15 bases between. The CDR3 is 15 residues long. The DNA of the CDR3 is TGTGCCAGCACACCCGCTGGCGGGGGCACAGATACGCAGTATTTT. Translating gives CASTPAGGGTDTQYF.

The chain employs TRBV5-1 and TRBJ2-5; 7 bases are a match to TRBD1. The CDR3 is 13 amino acids. After removal of 4 bases from V and 4 bases from J, the junction contained 4 bases not matched to a gene. CDR1 is SGHRS, CDR2 YFSETQ, per germline. The DNA of the CDR3 is TGCGCCAGCAGCCCGACAGGGTTAGAGACCCAGTACTTC. This sequence encodes CASSPTGLETQYF.

The chain joins TRBV2 to TRBJ1-6; D gene uncertain. The CDR3 is 16 residues long. Germline V gene lookup returns CDR1 SNHLY and CDR2 FYNNEI. V was trimmed by 7 bases and J by 10 bases, leaving 23 bases between them. CDR3 residues: CASTLVSGSVESPLHF. The CDR3 DNA follows: TGTGCCAGCACCCTCGTAAGTGGCAGCGTAGAGTCACCCCTCCACTTT.

The chain couples TRBV5-8 to TRBJ2-7, with 8 nucleotides matching TRBD1. The germline V gene encodes CDR1 SGHTS and CDR2 YDEGEE. This CDR3 comprises 15 residues. Germline trimming cut 0 bases from V and 1 base from J; bases unmatched to any gene: 3. The CDR3: CASSLGRTGSYEQYF. In DNA, the CDR3 is TGTGCCAGCAGCTTGGGGCGGACAGGGTCCTACGAGCAGTACTTC.

V is TRBV6-1 and J is TRBJ2-7; D is uncertain. In germline, CDR1 is MNHNS, CDR2 SASEGT. V lost 4 bases and J 4 bases, leaving 8 bases between the germline ends. CDR3 length equals 12 residues. This chain's CDR3 is CASSGVAYEQYF. In DNA form, the CDR3 reads TGTGCCAGCAGTGGGGTGGCTTACGAGCAGTACTTC.

This clone was seen a few times. CDR3 protein: CASSVRDSNVLTF. The CDR3 DNA reads as TGTGCCAGCAGCGTACGGGACAGCAACGTCCTGACTTTC. The chain carries TRBV9 and TRBJ2-6, with TRBD1 matching 7 bases. V was pared by 1 base and J by 9 bases, with 1 base of the junction left unmatched. The CDR3 runs to 13 residues. Germline assignment: CDR1 SGDLS and CDR2 YYNGEE.

The chain carries TRBV6-5 and TRBJ2-1; TRBD2 matches at 9 bases. The CDR3 extends over 13 amino acids. The V and J ends lost 5 bases and 9 bases, in that order; junction bases with no gene match: 5. Germline V gene lookup returns CDR1 MNHEY and CDR2 SVGAGI. The CDR3 here is CASSRGGGGEQFF. The CDR3 DNA is TGTGCCAGCAGTCGCGGGGGGGGAGGTGAGCAGTTCTTC.

This clone is a singleton in its sample. This chain links TRBV7-9 with TRBJ2-7; 10 bases match TRBD1. Trimming took 2 bases from V and 4 from J; bases not matched to a gene: 14. This CDR3 is 18 amino acids long. Germline V gene data show CDR1 as SEHNR and CDR2 as FQNEAQ (reference sequence). The CDR3 region is CASSLTIARDRGIYEQYF. The CDR3 DNA sequence: TGTGCCAGCAGCTTAACCATAGCTAGGGACAGGGGCATATACGAGCAGTACTTC. The whole variable domain, remainder taken from reference TRBV7-9 and TRBJ2-7, is DTGVSQNPRHKITKRGQNVTFRCDPISEHNRLYWYRQTLGQGPEFLTYFQNEAQLEKSRLLSDRFSAERPKGSFSTLEIQRTEQGDSAMYLCASSLTIARDRGIYEQYFGPGTRLTVT.

This chain's CDR3 is CASSVEGIITQETQYF. DNA for the CDR3: TGTGCCAGCAGCGTAGAGGGGATTATAACCCAAGAGACCCAGTACTTC. This chain joins TRBV9 and TRBJ2-5, with D perhaps TRBD1 (5 bases). The CDR3 spans 16 residues. Per the germline V gene, CDR1 is SGDLS and CDR2 is YYNGEE. The germline V and J ends were trimmed by 0 bases and 1 base, with 13 bases remaining between them.